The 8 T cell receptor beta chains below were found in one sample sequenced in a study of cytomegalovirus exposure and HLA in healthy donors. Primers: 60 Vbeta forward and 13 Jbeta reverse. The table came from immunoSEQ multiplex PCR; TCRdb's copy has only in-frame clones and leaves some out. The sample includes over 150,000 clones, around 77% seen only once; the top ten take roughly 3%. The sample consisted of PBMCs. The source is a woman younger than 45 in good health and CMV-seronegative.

CDR3 protein: CAISGYPEGREGTYEQYF. CDR3 nucleotides: TGTGCCATCAGTGGGTATCCGGAGGGCAGGGAAGGAACCTACGAGCAGTACTTC. The genes are TRBV10-3 and TRBJ2-7, with D possibly matching TRBD2 (6 bases). Germline V gene data show CDR1 as ENHRY and CDR2 as SYGVKD. The CDR3 loop spans 18 amino acids. The ends were cut back, 4 bases at V and 2 bases at J, with 24 bases in the middle.

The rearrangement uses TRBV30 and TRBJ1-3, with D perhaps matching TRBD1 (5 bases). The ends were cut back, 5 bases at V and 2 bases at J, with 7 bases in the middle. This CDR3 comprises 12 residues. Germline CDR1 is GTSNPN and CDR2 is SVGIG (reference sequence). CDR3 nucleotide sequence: TGTGCCTGGGGGGGGGCTGGAAACACCATATATTTT. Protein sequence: CAWGGAGNTIYF.

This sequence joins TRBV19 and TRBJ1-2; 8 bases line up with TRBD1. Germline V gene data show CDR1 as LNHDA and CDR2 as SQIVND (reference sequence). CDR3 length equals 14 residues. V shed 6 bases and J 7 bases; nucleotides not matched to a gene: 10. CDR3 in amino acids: CASRSLDREGGYTF. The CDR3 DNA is TGTGCCAGTAGATCTCTGGACAGGGAAGGTGGCTACACCTTC.

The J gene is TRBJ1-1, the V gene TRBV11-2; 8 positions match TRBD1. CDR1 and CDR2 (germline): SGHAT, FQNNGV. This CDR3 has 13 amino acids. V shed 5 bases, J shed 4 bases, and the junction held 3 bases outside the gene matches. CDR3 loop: CASSVTGGTEAFF. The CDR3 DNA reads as TGTGCCAGCAGCGTAACAGGGGGCACTGAAGCTTTCTTT.

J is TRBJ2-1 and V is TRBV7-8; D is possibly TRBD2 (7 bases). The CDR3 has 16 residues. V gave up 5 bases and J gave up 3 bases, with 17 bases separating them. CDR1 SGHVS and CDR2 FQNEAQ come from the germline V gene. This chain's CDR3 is CASSDRGGMFYNEQFF. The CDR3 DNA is TGTGCCAGCAGCGATAGGGGGGGAATGTTCTACAATGAGCAGTTCTTC.

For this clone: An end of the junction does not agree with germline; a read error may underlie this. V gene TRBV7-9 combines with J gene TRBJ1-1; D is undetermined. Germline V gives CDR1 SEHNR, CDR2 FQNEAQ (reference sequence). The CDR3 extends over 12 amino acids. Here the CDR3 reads CSSSVGTGKAFF. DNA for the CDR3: TGTTCCAGCAGCGTAGGCACCGGGAAAGCTTTCTTT.

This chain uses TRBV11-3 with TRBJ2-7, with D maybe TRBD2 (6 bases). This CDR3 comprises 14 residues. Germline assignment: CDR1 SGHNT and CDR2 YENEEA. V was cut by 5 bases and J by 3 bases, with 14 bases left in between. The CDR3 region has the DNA TGTGCCAGCAGCCCGGGAGCGGGTAACTACGAGCAGTACTTC. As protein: CASSPGAGNYEQYF.

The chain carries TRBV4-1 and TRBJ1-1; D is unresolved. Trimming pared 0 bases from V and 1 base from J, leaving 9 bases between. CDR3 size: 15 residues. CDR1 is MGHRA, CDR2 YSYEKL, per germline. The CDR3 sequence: CASSQEARQNTEAFF. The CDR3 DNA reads TGCGCCAGCAGCCAAGAGGCCAGACAGAACACTGAAGCTTTCTTT.